This entry lists 2 T cell receptor beta chains sequenced from one sample in a study of T cell clonality in common variable immunodeficiency. Study-level findings and limits: Reportedly, TCR beta sequences from common variable immunodeficiency showed fewer deletions and N-nucleotide insertions.

The table came from immunoSEQ multiplex PCR; TCRdb's copy has only in-frame clones and leaves some out. Captured here are tens of thousands of clones, none seen once; the top ten comprise roughly 5.5%. These receptors lack a known antigen. The sequenced sample was peripheral blood mononuclear cells. The receptor source for this set is a human donor with common variable immunodeficiency.

This clone was counted many times. The read is 3 residues too short to cover the CDR3 end, so that end is filled in from the germline J gene. The rearrangement uses TRBV23-1 and TRBJ1-1, with 7 positions matching TRBD1. TRBV23-1 is filed as an ORF, its function uncertain. This CDR3 has 13 residues. This chain's CDR3 is CASSQLGTEEAFF. CDR3 DNA, as far as it was read: TGCGCCAGCAGTCAATTGGGGACAGAAGAA.

This clone was detected a few times. The sequence runs out 3 residues before the end of the CDR3; the remainder is reconstructed from the germline J gene. V and J are TRBV7-6 and TRBJ2-3; D unclear. Trimming left V 4 bases short and J 2 bases short, with 7 bases between. This CDR3 contains 13 residues. From germline, CDR1 is SGHVS and CDR2 FNYEAQ. CDR3 sequence reads: CASSSIPTDTQYF. CDR3 DNA (partial): TGTGCCAGCAGCTCAATTCCCACAGATACG.